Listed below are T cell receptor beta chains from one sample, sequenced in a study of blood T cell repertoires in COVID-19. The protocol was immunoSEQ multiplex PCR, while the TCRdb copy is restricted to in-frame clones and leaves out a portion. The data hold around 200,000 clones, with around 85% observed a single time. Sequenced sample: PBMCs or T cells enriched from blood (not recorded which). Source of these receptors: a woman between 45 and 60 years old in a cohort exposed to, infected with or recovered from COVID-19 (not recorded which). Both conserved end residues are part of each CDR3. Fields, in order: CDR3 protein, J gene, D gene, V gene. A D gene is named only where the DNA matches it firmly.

cdr3_aa: CASTYRGGRDNEQFF
j_call: TRBJ2-1
d_call: TRBD2
v_call: TRBV6-5

cdr3_aa: CASSQAGTARAGGYTF
j_call: TRBJ1-2
d_call: TRBD1
v_call: TRBV3-1/TRBV3-2

cdr3_aa: CASGGFSGANVLTF
j_call: TRBJ2-6
d_call: -
v_call: TRBV9

cdr3_aa: CASSIAGVPPEAFF
j_call: TRBJ1-1
d_call: -
v_call: TRBV19

cdr3_aa: CASSLSSPYEQYF
j_call: TRBJ2-7
d_call: -
v_call: TRBV11-2

cdr3_aa: CASSVEGDLLAKNIQYF
j_call: TRBJ2-4
d_call: -
v_call: TRBV9

cdr3_aa: CASSFRDRGTDTQYF
j_call: TRBJ2-3
d_call: TRBD1
v_call: TRBV5-1

cdr3_aa: CSASPGDYGYTF
j_call: TRBJ1-2
d_call: -
v_call: TRBV20-1

cdr3_aa: CASSPRPTYEQYF
j_call: TRBJ2-7
d_call: -
v_call: TRBV18

cdr3_aa: CASSLRTGRSYEQYF
j_call: TRBJ2-7
d_call: TRBD1
v_call: TRBV6-5

cdr3_aa: CASSVPGVEEKLFF
j_call: TRBJ1-4
d_call: -
v_call: TRBV9

cdr3_aa: CASSPGIESFGTDYGYTF
j_call: TRBJ1-2
d_call: -
v_call: TRBV18

cdr3_aa: CASSYHPGGNSPLHF
j_call: TRBJ1-6
d_call: -
v_call: TRBV7-2

cdr3_aa: CASSVGLGDRNEQFF
j_call: TRBJ2-1
d_call: TRBD1
v_call: TRBV9

cdr3_aa: CASSRQGEYGYTF
j_call: TRBJ1-2
d_call: TRBD1
v_call: TRBV13

cdr3_aa: CAIGKQGGNTEAFF
j_call: TRBJ1-1
d_call: TRBD1
v_call: TRBV10-3

cdr3_aa: CASSLMTGAYNEQFF
j_call: TRBJ2-1
d_call: -
v_call: TRBV7-3

cdr3_aa: CASGEVYTDTQYF
j_call: TRBJ2-3
d_call: -
v_call: TRBV12-3/TRBV12-4

cdr3_aa: CASSLIGTGYVGELFF
j_call: TRBJ2-2
d_call: TRBD1
v_call: TRBV7-9

cdr3_aa: CASSHSPGLAGAGEQFF
j_call: TRBJ2-1
d_call: -
v_call: TRBV21-1

cdr3_aa: CASSQMTSSSLDTQYF
j_call: TRBJ2-3
d_call: -
v_call: TRBV4-3

cdr3_aa: CASSQGWRGTSGGARETQYF
j_call: TRBJ2-5
d_call: TRBD2
v_call: TRBV4-3

cdr3_aa: CASSLTSGPSYNEQFF
j_call: TRBJ2-1
d_call: TRBD2
v_call: TRBV19